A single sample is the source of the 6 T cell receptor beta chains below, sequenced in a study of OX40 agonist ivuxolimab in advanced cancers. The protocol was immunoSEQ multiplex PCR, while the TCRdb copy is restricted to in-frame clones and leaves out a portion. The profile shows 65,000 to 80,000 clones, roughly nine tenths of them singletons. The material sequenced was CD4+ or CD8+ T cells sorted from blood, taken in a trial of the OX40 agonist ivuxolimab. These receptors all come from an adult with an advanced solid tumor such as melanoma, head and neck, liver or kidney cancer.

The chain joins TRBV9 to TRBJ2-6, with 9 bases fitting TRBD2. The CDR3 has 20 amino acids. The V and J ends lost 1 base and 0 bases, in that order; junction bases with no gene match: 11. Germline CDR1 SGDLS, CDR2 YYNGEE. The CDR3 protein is CASSVNSGVSGGSGANVLTF. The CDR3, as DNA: TGTGCCAGCAGCGTAAATTCTGGTGTTAGCGGGGGCTCTGGGGCCAACGTCCTGACTTTC. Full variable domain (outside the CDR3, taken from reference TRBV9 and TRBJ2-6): DSGVTQTPKHLITATGQRVTLRCSPRSGDLSVYWYQQSLDQGLQFLIQYYNGEERAKGNILERFSAQQFPDLHSELNLSSLELGDSALYFCASSVNSGVSGGSGANVLTFGAGSRLTVL.

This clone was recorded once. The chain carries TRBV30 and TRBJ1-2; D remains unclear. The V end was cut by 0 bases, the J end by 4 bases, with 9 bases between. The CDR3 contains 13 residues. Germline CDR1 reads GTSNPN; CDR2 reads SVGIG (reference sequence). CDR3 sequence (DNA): TGTGCCTGGAGTGTAAGTGGAGTCTATGGCTACACCTTC. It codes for CAWSVSGVYGYTF.

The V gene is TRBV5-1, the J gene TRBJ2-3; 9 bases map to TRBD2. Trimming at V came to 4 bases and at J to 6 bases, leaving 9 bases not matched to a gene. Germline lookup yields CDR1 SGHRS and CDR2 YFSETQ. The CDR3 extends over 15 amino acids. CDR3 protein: CASSPRVAGADTQYF. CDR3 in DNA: TGCGCCAGCAGCCCCCGTGTAGCGGGAGCTGATACGCAGTATTTT.

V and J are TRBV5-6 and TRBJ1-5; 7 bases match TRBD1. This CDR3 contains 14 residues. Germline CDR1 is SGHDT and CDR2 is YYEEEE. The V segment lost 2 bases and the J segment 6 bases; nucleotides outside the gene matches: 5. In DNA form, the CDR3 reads TGTGCCAGCAGCTTAACAGGGGATCCTCAGCCCCAGCATTTT. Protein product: CASSLTGDPQPQHF. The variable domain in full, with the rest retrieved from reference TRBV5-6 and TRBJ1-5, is DAGVTQSPTHLIKTRGQQVTLRCSPKSGHDTVSWYQQALGQGPQFIFQYYEEEERQRGNFPDRFSGHQFPNYSSELNVNALLLGDSALYLCASSLTGDPQPQHFGDGTRLSIL.

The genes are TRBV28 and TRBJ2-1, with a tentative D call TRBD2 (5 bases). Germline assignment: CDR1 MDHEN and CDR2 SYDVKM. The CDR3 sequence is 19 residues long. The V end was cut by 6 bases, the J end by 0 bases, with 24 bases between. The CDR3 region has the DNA TGTGCCAGCAGACTGATACTCCCTCCTCGGGATAGCTCCTACAATGAGCAGTTCTTC. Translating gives CASRLILPPRDSSYNEQFF.

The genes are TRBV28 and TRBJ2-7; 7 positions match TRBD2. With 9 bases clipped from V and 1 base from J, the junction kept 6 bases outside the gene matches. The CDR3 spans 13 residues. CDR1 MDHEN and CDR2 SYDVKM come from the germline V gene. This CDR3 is CARGGYRSYEQYF. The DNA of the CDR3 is TGTGCCAGGGGGGGGTATAGGTCCTACGAGCAGTACTTC.